A single sample gave rise to the 24 T cell receptor beta chains below, sequenced in a study of cytomegalovirus exposure and HLA in healthy donors. In the PCR, 60 Vbeta and 13 Jbeta primers were used. Profiled with immunoSEQ multiplex PCR; TCRdb holds only in-frame clones, not every one. The table includes approximately 170,000 clones, roughly 75% detected once. The sequenced sample consisted of PBMCs. These receptors came from a man aged 25 to 45 in good health and CMV-seropositive.

The chain couples TRBV11-2 to TRBJ2-7; D may be TRBD2 (5 bases). CDR1 SGHAT and CDR2 FQNNGV come from the germline V gene. V was clipped by 4 bases and J by 4 bases, with 17 bases between them. There are 15 residues in the CDR3. CDR3 sequence reads: CASSSPRRTPYEQYF. The CDR3, as DNA: TGTGCCAGCAGCTCCCCCCGGAGGACCCCGTACGAGCAGTACTTC.

The genes are TRBV7-8 and TRBJ1-6; no reliable D call. V lost 1 base to trimming and J lost 13 bases, with 11 bases between them. CDR1 is SGHVS, CDR2 FQNEAQ, per germline. The CDR3 totals 13 residues. The chain's CDR3 is CASSLGAGLPLHF. Written as DNA, the CDR3 is TGTGCCAGCAGCTTAGGTGCGGGTTTGCCCCTCCACTTT.

Only a few counts were recorded for this clone. CDR3 loop: CASSFRGANVLTF. The CDR3 DNA is TGTGCCAGCAGTTTTCGGGGGGCCAACGTCCTGACTTTC. The rearrangement uses TRBV27 and TRBJ2-6; D not resolved. This CDR3 is built from 13 residues. Germline CDR1 is MNHEY and CDR2 is SMNVEV (reference sequence). The ends were cut back, 3 bases at V and 4 bases at J, with 4 bases in the middle.

This chain links TRBV6-4 with TRBJ2-2; 7 bases are a match to TRBD2. The length of the CDR3 is 13 residues. The germline gives CDR1 MRHNA, CDR2 SNTAGT. V dropped 8 bases and J dropped 1; count of bases not matched to a gene: 1. CDR3 DNA sequence: TGTGCCAGCGGGAGGGGGAACACCGGGGAGCTGTTTTTT. This gives the protein CASGRGNTGELFF.

The CDR3, as DNA: TGTGCCAGCCGGGATGAGAATAAAGACATTCAGTACTTC. Amino acid sequence: CASRDENKDIQYF. The chain combines TRBV2 with TRBJ2-4, with D maybe TRBD2 (5 bases). V lost 8 bases and J 8 bases, leaving 16 bases between the germline ends. The CDR3 is 13 amino acids. Looked up from germline, CDR1 is SNHLY and CDR2 is FYNNEI.

This chain connects TRBV7-3 to TRBJ2-5; TRBD2 might be the D (5 bases). This CDR3 spans 14 amino acids. V was pared by 3 bases and J by 4 bases, with 12 bases between. Germline V lookup: CDR1 SGHTA, CDR2 FQGTGA. The CDR3 here is CASSFGEPPETQYF. CDR3 in DNA: TGTGCCAGCAGCTTCGGGGAGCCCCCAGAGACCCAGTACTTC.

This sequence joins TRBV6-5 and TRBJ2-7; 7 positions agree with TRBD1. This CDR3 has 13 residues. Germline V gives CDR1 MNHEY, CDR2 SVGAGI. Losses at the gene ends were 4 bases for V and 3 bases for J; bases not matched to a gene: 3. The CDR3 sequence is CASSSGTVYEQYF. The CDR3 bases are TGTGCCAGCAGTTCCGGGACAGTCTACGAGCAGTACTTC.

This clone was counted a few times. The J gene is TRBJ2-1, the V gene TRBV7-2, with D tentatively TRBD2 (5 bases). Deletions cut 1 base from V and 10 bases from J, with 8 bases between. This CDR3 region has 12 residues. Germline V gene lookup returns CDR1 SGHTA and CDR2 FQGNSA. CDR3 residues: CASSLGGGEQFF. The CDR3 DNA follows: TGTGCCAGCAGCTTAGGTGGAGGCGAGCAGTTCTTC. Full variable domain (rest looked up from reference TRBV7-2 and TRBJ2-1): GAGVSQSPSNKVTEKGKDVELRCDPISGHTALYWYRQSLGQGLEFLIYFQGNSAPDKSGLPSDRFSAERTGGSVSTLTIQRTQQEDSAVYLCASSLGGGEQFFGPGTRLTVL.

The chain recombines TRBV7-9 with TRBJ2-1, with 7 bases identical to TRBD2. Trimming cost V 5 bases and J 3 bases; bases outside gene matches: 10. The CDR3 loop spans 16 amino acids. Germline CDR1 SEHNR, CDR2 FQNEAQ (reference sequence). The CDR3 region is CASSPAGDRFYNEQFF. CDR3 bases: TGTGCCAGCAGCCCGGCGGGGGATCGGTTCTACAATGAGCAGTTCTTC.

A note on this clone: One end of the junction does not line up with germline, which may come from a read error. The CDR3 protein is CASSSGGLYVETQYF. DNA of the CDR3: TGTGCTAGCAGTAGCGGGGGGTTATACGTGGAGACCCAGTACTTC. The chain has TRBV7-7 and TRBJ2-5; TRBD2 matches 10 bases. The germline gives CDR1 SSHAT, CDR2 FNYEAQ (reference sequence). The CDR3 consists of 15 residues.

The chain employs TRBV4-3 and TRBJ1-1; D is ambiguous. This CDR3 is built from 15 residues. Trimming left V 0 bases short and J 0 bases short, with 8 bases between. CDR1 LGHNA and CDR2 YSLEER come from the germline V gene. In DNA, the CDR3 is TGCGCCAGCAGCCAAGATCTGGGAGTGAACACTGAAGCTTTCTTT. Amino acids: CASSQDLGVNTEAFF.

The chain carries TRBV7-8 and TRBJ1-1; 7 positions agree with TRBD1. The CDR3 sequence is 15 residues long. The V and J ends lost 5 bases and 0 bases, in that order; junction bases with no gene match: 6. CDR1 and CDR2 (germline): SGHVS, FQNEAQ. The CDR3 region has the DNA TGTGCCAGCAGCGTTAGCGGGACAGTGAACACTGAAGCTTTCTTT. Encoded protein: CASSVSGTVNTEAFF.

This chain connects TRBV7-9 to TRBJ2-3, with no clear D. Germline values: CDR1 SEHNR, CDR2 FQNEAQ (reference sequence). The length of the CDR3 is 15 residues. The germline V and J ends were trimmed by 3 bases and 4 bases, with 14 bases remaining between them. The CDR3 reads CASSFPSQAPDTQYF. In nucleotides, the CDR3 is TGTGCCAGCAGCTTCCCCAGCCAGGCCCCAGATACGCAGTATTTT.

The chain joins TRBV4-1 to TRBJ1-5; D unresolved. The CDR3 has 14 residues. Germline values: CDR1 MGHRA, CDR2 YSYEKL. Between the trimmed V and J ends, which lost 0 bases and 5 bases, there was a span of 8 bases. The DNA of the CDR3 is TGCGCCAGCAGCCAAGACAGGCAGGATCAGCCCCAGCATTTT. Amino acid sequence: CASSQDRQDQPQHF.

The chain employs TRBV5-1 and TRBJ1-2; 8 bases align to TRBD1. Trimming took 4 bases from V and 7 from J; bases not matched to a gene: 9. Germline CDR1 and CDR2: SGHRS and YFSETQ. This CDR3 has 14 amino acids. The CDR3 DNA reads as TGCGCCAGCAGCCCGGACAGGGCCCTTGGTGGCTACACCTTC. Protein: CASSPDRALGGYTF.

The chain has TRBV4-2 and TRBJ2-7; D remains unclear. Germline CDR1 reads LGHNA; CDR2 reads YNFKEQ. The CDR3 totals 14 residues. V lost 0 bases, J lost 2 bases, and 8 bases lay in between. The CDR3: CASSQDQAAYEQYF. The DNA for the CDR3 is TGTGCCAGCAGCCAAGATCAGGCAGCCTACGAGCAGTACTTC.

In nucleotides, the CDR3 is TGCAGCGTGACCTCCGGGACAGGGGGAGGATGGGGCTACACCTTC. Its translation: CSVTSGTGGGWGYTF. The chain carries TRBV29-1 and TRBJ1-2; 11 positions agree with TRBD1. The V gene's germline CDR1 is SQVTM and CDR2 ANQGSEA. This CDR3 spans 15 amino acids. The junction had 14 bases not matched to a gene; V was cut back by 6 bases and J by 8 bases.

The V gene is TRBV7-9, the J gene TRBJ1-2; 10 bases line up with TRBD1. Germline CDR1 reads SEHNR; CDR2 reads FQNEAQ (reference sequence). V was pared by 7 bases and J by 8 bases, with 13 bases of the junction left unmatched. The CDR3 is made up of 15 amino acids. CDR3 DNA sequence: TGTGCCAGCACCCCTCCGGGACAGGGGTTCAACGGCTACACCTTC. Translation gives CASTPPGQGFNGYTF.

This rearrangement joins TRBV4-2 to TRBJ1-5; 7 bases fit TRBD1. The V gene's germline CDR1 is LGHNA and CDR2 YNFKEQ. This CDR3 has 15 residues. V shed 5 bases, J shed 0 bases, and the junction held 4 bases outside the gene matches. The CDR3 coding sequence is TGTGCCAGCAGCGTGGGGACAGATAGCAATCAGCCCCAGCATTTT. This sequence encodes CASSVGTDSNQPQHF.

The rearrangement joins TRBV4-1 to TRBJ1-3, with 9 bases that match TRBD1. Trimming at V came to 4 bases and at J to 2 bases, leaving 3 bases not matched to a gene. The CDR3 is 15 residues long. Germline CDR1 is MGHRA and CDR2 is YSYEKL. The CDR3 here is CASSPTGGTGNTIYF. The CDR3, as DNA: TGCGCCAGCAGCCCGACAGGGGGTACTGGAAACACCATATATTTT.

This clone was seen only once. V is TRBV29-1 and J is TRBJ2-7, with a weak D call TRBD1 (6 bases). There are 14 residues in the CDR3. Trimming removed 0 bases from V and 0 bases from J, with 9 bases in between. Germline assignment: CDR1 SQVTM and CDR2 ANQGSEA. The CDR3 DNA is TGCAGCGTTGAAGACGGACAGAGCTCCTACGAGCAGTACTTC. Protein sequence: CSVEDGQSSYEQYF.

The rearrangement joins TRBV18 to TRBJ2-7; possible D gene TRBD2, 5 bases. Trimming took 0 bases from V and 1 from J, leaving 13 bases between them. Germline V gene data show CDR1 as KGHSH and CDR2 as LQKENI. The CDR3 is 16 residues long. CDR3 protein: CASSPPSRAGSYEQYF. CDR3 nucleotides: TGTGCCAGCTCACCACCGTCACGGGCGGGTTCCTACGAGCAGTACTTC.

V gene TRBV6-5 combines with J gene TRBJ1-2; 10 nucleotides line up with TRBD1. Germline CDR1 is MNHEY and CDR2 is SVGAGI. V was pared by 2 bases and J by 8 bases, with 8 bases of the junction left unmatched. This CDR3 region has 15 residues. The CDR3, as DNA: TGTGCCAGCAGTTACACGGGAGGACAGGGGGACGGCTACACCTTC. Its translation: CASSYTGGQGDGYTF.

This clone was seen once. The CDR3 sequence is CAWSVQGGRLFF. Written as DNA, the CDR3 is TGTGCCTGGAGTGTACAGGGCGGACGACTGTTTTTT. The chain recombines TRBV30 with TRBJ1-4; perhaps TRBD1 as D (6 bases). Trimming took off 0 bases at V and 13 bases at J, with 12 bases between the two ends. Germline V gene data show CDR1 as GTSNPN and CDR2 as SVGIG (reference sequence). The CDR3 covers 12 residues. The full variable domain, in which reference TRBV30 and TRBJ1-4 provide the parts outside the CDR3, is SQTIHQWPATLVQPVGSPLSLECTVEGTSNPNLYWYRQAAGRGLQLLFYSVGIGQISSEVPQNLSASRPQDRQFILSSKKLLLSDSGFYLCAWSVQGGRLFFGSGTQLSVL.